The clone carrying this T cell receptor beta chain was found many times. Its antigen remains unknown. A much larger clone differs from this one at a single base, so this may be a read error. This CDR3 contains 14 residues. In germline, CDR1 is ENHRY, CDR2 SYGVKD. With V trimmed by 8 bases and J by 0 bases, 5 bases remained unmatched. Using genomic DNA as the template, TCR beta VDJ and CDR3 profiling was carried out. In TCRdb, the reads were re-called with MiXCR into one record per CDR3 protein. Of 200,000 or so distinct CDR3 sequences listed, under 55% are singletons. The entry originates in a study of CD8+CD57+ T cells in acquired aplastic anemia. Study background: Sorted cells (CD4+ and CD8+) yielded DNA amounts that averaged approximately 3.2 ug.

Findings and caveats of the study: A significant difference in CD8+ Simpson's diversity between patients and controls was not found.

Patients chosen for sequencing had shown CD8+CD57+ cell expansion by flow cytometry. This chain links TRBV10-3 with TRBJ1-1, with 8 positions matching TRBD1. Sequencing was carried out using sorted CD4+, CD8+, or CD8+CD57+ T cells (not recorded which) from PBMCs. The clonotype originates from a human donor with aplastic anemia. Here the CDR3 reads CAICRQGMNTEAFF. The CDR3 DNA reads as TGTGCCATCTGTAGACAGGGGATGAACACTGAAGCTTTCTTT.